The entry that follows covers one T cell receptor (beta chain) sequence. Antigen specificity is unknown. CDR3 size: 14 residues. The V gene's germline CDR1 is SQVTM and CDR2 ANQGSEA. Trimming pared 3 bases from V and 2 bases from J, leaving 12 bases between. The sample comes from a study of cytomegalovirus exposure and HLA in healthy donors. Broader study findings: Data from an earlier analysis indicated that most TCR beta V segments were productive either about 87% or about 30% of the time.

This PCR relied on a set of 60 Vbeta primers and 13 Jbeta primers. Assay used: immunoSEQ multiplex PCR; TCRdb lists only in-frame clones, some missing. Among about 37,000 clones listed, 70% to 85% were seen once. Donors sampled were nominally healthy, though unrecorded immune exposures were likely. V gene TRBV29-1 combines with J gene TRBJ2-3; D might be TRBD1 (6 bases). This TCR came from a woman aged 18 to 35 in good health and CMV-seropositive. Sequenced input: PBMCs. CDR3 in DNA: TGCAGCGTTGATCGGACAGCTACCACAGATACGCAGTATTTT. It translates to CSVDRTATTDTQYF.